The T cell receptor beta chain under discussion was sequenced for a study of somatic mutations in cytotoxic T cells in rheumatoid arthritis. Germline values: CDR1 MNHEY, CDR2 SMNVEV (reference sequence). CDR3 size: 12 residues. V lost 3 bases and J lost 12, with 9 bases in between. This clone has more than one count but fewer than ten. Using immunoSEQ multiplex PCR, the repertoire was profiled, and TCRdb retains in-frame clones only, with some absent. Of some 11,000 clones in the sample, roughly 85% are singletons; the top ten hold around a third. This TCR came from an adult with rheumatoid arthritis. Sequenced: CD8+ T cells sorted from blood. V usage is TRBV27 and J usage is TRBJ1-6; D gene uncertain. For the CDR3, the DNA is TGTGCCAGCAGTTTCATGTCAGGACCCCTCCACTTT. Translating it yields CASSFMSGPLHF.